A selection of T cell receptor beta chains follows, all from one sample in a study of T cells in Graves' hyperthyroidism and ophthalmopathy. TCRdb independently ran MiXCR on the multiplex PCR reads; one entry per CDR3 protein. The data show around 540,000 distinct CDR3 sequences, about 16% seen once. Sequenced material: blood. The receptor source for this set is a woman younger than 45 with Graves' ophthalmopathy. Each CDR3 is given with its conserved first and last residue. The D gene is left open where the match is weak.

v_gene | d_gene | CDR3aa
TRBV4-3 | - | CASSQYGPGAATGELFF
TRBV7-9 | - | CASSLVGETYGYTF
TRBV4-3 | TRBD2 | CASSQEREGAYNEQFF
TRBV12-3/TRBV12-4 | TRBD1 | CASSGQGTNEQYF
TRBV11-2 | - | CASSLTGNGNTEAFF
TRBV2 | - | CASSAQASSYEQYF
TRBV30 | - | CAWSGPGGTDTQYF
TRBV4-1 | - | CASSQGQRVTEKLFF
TRBV6-2/TRBV6-3 | - | CASKNPSSGTKGQFF
TRBV19 | - | CASSWRPGELFF
TRBV10-1 | - | CASTSRAGLETGELFF
TRBV19 | - | CASLPMAGENTEAFF
TRBV7-9 | TRBD2 | CASSSRTGLAGDEQYF
TRBV7-2 | - | CASSESKTYEQYF
TRBV5-5 | - | CASSLAYQSPGANVLTF
TRBV12-3/TRBV12-4 | - | CASTKGSGYEQYF
TRBV6-5 | - | CASSYSQGKDGYTF
TRBV19 | TRBD2 | CASTVRGLAGGGTGELFF
TRBV7-2 | TRBD2 | CASSLREFASNEQFF
TRBV12-3/TRBV12-4 | - | CASSFGRASPLHF
TRBV30 | - | CAWNLGSVYGYTF
TRBV25-1 | - | CASSAGQPYEQYF
TRBV4-3 | TRBD1 | CASSQWTGGGYTF
TRBV7-2 | - | CASSHRPGYTGELFF
TRBV7-8 | - | CASSPLRANTEAFF
TRBV24-1 | TRBD1 | CATSGDRGTYNEQFF
TRBV7-2 | - | CASSSRPSLNEKLFF
TRBV20-1 | - | CSARDEGGGPQYF
TRBV11-2 | - | CASSLVGGSPGGQFF
TRBV28 | TRBD2 | CATYGGAGVEQYF
TRBV29-1 | - | CSVEEGDRPYEQYF
TRBV27 | TRBD1 | CASSHTSATDRGGEQYF
TRBV7-8 | - | CASSLVGTSGNTIYF
TRBV14 | TRBD1 | CASSQDRGTGAGQPQHF
TRBV11-2 | - | CASSSTLAQYF
TRBV3-1 | TRBD1 | CASSQAGTAYNSPLHF
TRBV28 | - | CASSFVSSNQPQHF
TRBV7-9 | - | CASSWTVNEKLFF
TRBV29-1 | TRBD2 | CSAGGTSAYNEQFF
TRBV6-1 | TRBD2 | CASSLSSGISYEQYF
TRBV7-8 | - | CASSLDGGRGANSPLHF
TRBV3-1 | - | CASSQGRSGELFF
TRBV27 | TRBD1 | CASSWRTGFEQYF
TRBV7-2 | - | CASSPSRATDTQYF
TRBV10-3 | TRBD2 | CAISERGLAGVGETQYF
TRBV29-1 | - | CSAERRAVAGELFF
TRBV19 | - | CASSIDSATVNQPQHF
TRBV24-1 | TRBD2 | CASRSGSGEQYF
TRBV18 | - | CASSPPPSRVVEAFF
TRBV7-3 | TRBD1 | CASSLTGGESPLHF
TRBV28 | - | CASRSATPDSTATNEKLFF
TRBV3-1 | TRBD1 | CASSNLPGQGVERLFF
TRBV7-2 | - | CASSVPATGADYGYTF
TRBV18 | - | CASSPPAREVGQYF
TRBV6-8 | - | CASSYPLAWQFF
TRBV9 | - | CASSGRGSTNEKLFF